These 26 T cell receptor beta chains share one sample of origin, sequenced in a study of radiation and T cells in renal cell carcinoma. Time point of the sample: baseline pretreatment blood. Sample treatment: 15 Gy SBRT to primary tumor, nephrectomy 4 weeks later. This table comes from immunoSEQ multiplex PCR, and its TCRdb copy is limited to in-frame clones, with some not included. The sample has over 85,000 clones, 82% seen once. The sample consisted of blood, taken from a patient whose treatment included radiotherapy and nephrectomy. The receptors here all came from a man in his sixties with renal cell carcinoma.

The chain joins TRBV7-9 to TRBJ2-5; D may be TRBD1 or TRBD2 (5 bases each). CDR1 SEHNR and CDR2 FQNEAQ come from the germline V gene (reference sequence). There are 14 residues in the CDR3. Between the trimmed V and J ends, which lost 4 bases and 0 bases, there was a span of 9 bases. CDR3 nucleotide sequence: TGTGCCAGCAGCTCCTGGGACGACCAAGAGACCCAGTACTTC. This gives the protein CASSSWDDQETQYF.

The chain links TRBV7-8 to TRBJ2-7, with D perhaps matching TRBD1 (5 bases). The CDR3 has 16 residues. Germline V CDR1 and CDR2: SGHVS, FQNEAQ. V lost 4 bases and J 5 bases, leaving 21 bases between the germline ends. The CDR3 DNA reads as TGTGCCAGCAGCTCAAACGTTAGGGGCTTCCGCAACGAGCAGTACTTC. It specifies CASSSNVRGFRNEQYF.

The gene calls are TRBV29-1 and TRBJ2-2, with TRBD1 matching over 7 bases. The length of the CDR3 is 14 residues. Germline CDR1 SQVTM, CDR2 ANQGSEA. The ends lost 4 bases at V and 0 bases at J; junction bases unmatched: 2. CDR3 nucleotides: TGCAGCGTTGGGGACAGTTCGAACACCGGGGAGCTGTTTTTT. Translation gives CSVGDSSNTGELFF.

A few counts support this clone. This sequence joins TRBV9 and TRBJ1-1; D may be TRBD1 (5 bases). The CDR3 runs to 13 residues. Deletions cut 3 bases from V and 1 base from J, with 7 bases between. The V gene's germline CDR1 is SGDLS and CDR2 YYNGEE. CDR3 in DNA: TGTGCCAGCAGCGCACAGGCGAACACTGAAGCTTTCTTT. Translation gives CASSAQANTEAFF.

The chain links TRBV19 to TRBJ2-7; D not resolved. The V gene's germline CDR1 is LNHDA and CDR2 SQIVND (reference sequence). Trimming removed 0 bases from V and 6 bases from J, with 9 bases in between. This CDR3 has 13 residues. The CDR3 region is CASSIEWSSEQYF. Here the CDR3 DNA reads TGTGCCAGTAGTATAGAATGGTCAAGCGAGCAGTACTTC.

The V call is TRBV7-6, the J call TRBJ1-3; D ambiguous. The length of the CDR3 is 15 residues. Germline V CDR1 and CDR2: SGHVS, FNYEAQ. V gave up 2 bases and J gave up 0 bases, with 8 bases separating them. The CDR3 region has the DNA TGTGCCAGCAGCTTACTAACAGACTCTGGAAACACCATATATTTT. It yields the protein CASSLLTDSGNTIYF.

This chain uses TRBV5-1 with TRBJ2-2, with 9 bases aligning to TRBD2. V shed 4 bases, J shed 1 base, and the junction held 11 bases outside the gene matches. This CDR3 has 18 amino acids. Germline V gene sequence: CDR1 SGHRS, CDR2 YFSETQ. The CDR3 sequence is CASSVRLRTSVNTGELFF. DNA of the CDR3: TGCGCCAGCAGCGTGCGACTTAGGACTAGCGTGAACACCGGGGAGCTGTTTTTT.

This chain connects TRBV19 to TRBJ1-2; D gene unclear. This CDR3 region has 13 residues. Looked up from germline, CDR1 is LNHDA and CDR2 is SQIVND (reference sequence). Trimming cost V 8 bases and J 5 bases, with 15 bases left between them. The CDR3 sequence is CASAVGWEYGYTF. The CDR3 nucleotides are TGTGCCAGTGCGGTAGGGTGGGAGTATGGCTACACCTTC.

The gene calls are TRBV14 and TRBJ2-3; possibly TRBD1 for D (6 bases). Trimming cost V 0 bases and J 2 bases, with 12 bases left between them. The CDR3 is made up of 16 amino acids. CDR1 and CDR2 from the germline V gene are SGHDN and FVKESK. As DNA, the CDR3 is TGTGCCAGCAGCCAAGATCAGACAGGTTACACAGATACGCAGTATTTT. This translates into CASSQDQTGYTDTQYF.

This chain uses TRBV9 with TRBJ1-2; 7 positions match TRBD1. The CDR3 totals 15 residues. Germline lookup yields CDR1 SGDLS and CDR2 YYNGEE. V shed 2 bases, J shed 13 bases, and the junction held 17 bases outside the gene matches. DNA of the CDR3: TGTGCCAGCAGCGTCGACCCATCCGGGACACAGGGGTCCACCTTC. The encoded protein is CASSVDPSGTQGSTF. The variable domain in full, with the rest retrieved from reference TRBV9 and TRBJ1-2, is DSGVTQTPKHLITATGQRVTLRCSPRSGDLSVYWYQQSLDQGLQFLIQYYNGEERAKGNILERFSAQQFPDLHSELNLSSLELGDSALYFCASSVDPSGTQGSTFGSGTRLTVV.

The chain couples TRBV19 to TRBJ2-2; 7 nucleotides line up with TRBD2. Germline V gives CDR1 LNHDA, CDR2 SQIVND (reference sequence). CDR3 length: 15 amino acids. V trimming: 6 bases; J trimming: 6 bases; junction bases outside the gene matches: 10. CDR3 DNA sequence: TGTGCCAGTAGGAGTCCGGGGGGAGTGCCCGGGGAGCTGTTTTTT. It is translated as CASRSPGGVPGELFF.

The chain is built from TRBV9 and TRBJ1-1; D remains ambiguous. This CDR3 is built from 15 residues. CDR1 is SGDLS, CDR2 YYNGEE, per germline. The ends were cut back, 0 bases at V and 0 bases at J, with 9 bases in the middle. Written as DNA, the CDR3 is TGTGCCAGCAGCGTAGGGGCAGACTTGAACACTGAAGCTTTCTTT. This gives the protein CASSVGADLNTEAFF.

This clone is a singleton in its sample. The chain is built from TRBV7-8 and TRBJ2-2; TRBD2 aligns across 8 bases. With 5 bases clipped from V and 2 bases from J, the junction kept 7 bases outside the gene matches. Germline values: CDR1 SGHVS, CDR2 FQNEAQ. CDR3 length: 16 amino acids. CDR3 DNA sequence: TGTGCCAGCAGCCCCTCTAGCGGGTCTAACACCGGGGAGCTGTTTTTT. It specifies CASSPSSGSNTGELFF.

This clone is a singleton in its sample. The chain carries TRBV7-6 and TRBJ2-7; TRBD1 is a possible D gene (5 bases). This CDR3 is 15 amino acids long. With 7 bases removed from V and 2 bases from J, the gap between germline ends came to 18 bases. The germline CDR1 and CDR2 sequences are SGHVS and FNYEAQ. The CDR3, as DNA: TGTGCCAGCACACGCGTATCTGACAGTACCTACGAGCAGTACTTC. Translated: CASTRVSDSTYEQYF.

V gene TRBV19 combines with J gene TRBJ2-7, with 8 bases matching TRBD1. The CDR3 length is 13 residues. Germline V gene lookup returns CDR1 LNHDA and CDR2 SQIVND (reference sequence). V lost 4 bases, J lost 7 bases, and 6 bases stayed unmatched. CDR3 nucleotide sequence: TGTGCCAGTAGTACACAGGGGGATAGTGAGCAGTACTTC. As protein: CASSTQGDSEQYF.

This clone appeared a few times. The CDR3 loop reads CASYAPGQGLYEQYF. DNA of the CDR3: TGTGCCAGCTATGCGCCGGGACAGGGACTATACGAGCAGTACTTC. This chain joins TRBV28 and TRBJ2-7; 9 nucleotides align to TRBD1. Germline values: CDR1 MDHEN, CDR2 SYDVKM. V was clipped by 8 bases and J by 4 bases; unmatched bases: 12. This CDR3 is built from 15 residues.

This chain connects TRBV5-1 to TRBJ2-3; possibly TRBD1 for D (6 bases). CDR3 size: 15 residues. V lost 4 bases to trimming and J lost 0 bases, with 12 bases between them. Per the germline V gene, CDR1 is SGHRS and CDR2 is YFSETQ. For the CDR3, the DNA is TGCGCCAGCAGCGTCAGGGGTCATAGCACAGATACGCAGTATTTT. Translation: CASSVRGHSTDTQYF.

The chain has TRBV12-5 and TRBJ2-1; 8 bases align to TRBD1. This CDR3 has 14 residues. From germline, CDR1 is LGHNT and CDR2 FRNRAP. Trimming at V came to 1 base and at J to 9 bases, leaving 5 bases not matched to a gene. The CDR3 nucleotides are TGTGCTAGTGGTTTGGGGACAGGGTTCGGTGAGCAGTTCTTC. This sequence encodes CASGLGTGFGEQFF. Full variable domain (rest looked up from reference TRBV12-5 and TRBJ2-1): DARVTQTPRHKVTEMGQEVTMRCQPILGHNTVFWYRQTMMQGLELLAYFRNRAPLDDSGMPKDRFSAEMPDATLATLKIQPSEPRDSAVYFCASGLGTGFGEQFFGPGTRLTVL.

Only one count was recorded for this clone. This chain joins TRBV9 and TRBJ2-1; 11 nucleotides match TRBD2. After removal of 3 bases from V and 0 bases from J, the junction contained 8 bases not matched to a gene. This CDR3 is 18 amino acids long. Germline V gene lookup returns CDR1 SGDLS and CDR2 YYNGEE. In DNA form, the CDR3 reads TGTGCCAGCAGCGGTAGCGGGAGGGCCCTTAGCTCCTACAATGAGCAGTTCTTC. It codes for CASSGSGRALSSYNEQFF.

The genes are TRBV6-5 and TRBJ2-7; 9 nucleotides align to TRBD1. Unmatched junction bases numbered 10, after V lost 2 bases and J lost 5 bases. The germline V gene has CDR1 MNHEY and CDR2 SVGAGI. The CDR3 loop spans 16 amino acids. CDR3 DNA: TGTGCCAGCAGTTACGGGACCGGGACAGGGATCCACGAGCAGTACTTC. Its protein product is CASSYGTGTGIHEQYF.

This chain joins TRBV6-1 and TRBJ2-7; no definite D call. CDR3 length: 16 residues. Deletions cut 1 base from V and 0 bases from J, with 13 bases between. Germline V gene sequence: CDR1 MNHNS, CDR2 SASEGT. CDR3 coding DNA: TGTGCCAGCAGTGAAGAACTGCATCTACGCTCCTACGAGCAGTACTTC. This codes for CASSEELHLRSYEQYF.

The V and J genes are TRBV6-1 and TRBJ2-7; D gene unclear. The V gene lost 1 base and the J gene lost 0 bases, with 10 bases spanning the gap. This CDR3 is 15 amino acids long. Germline V lookup: CDR1 MNHNS, CDR2 SASEGT. CDR3 region: CASSEEPMSSYEQYF. As DNA, the CDR3 is TGTGCCAGCAGTGAAGAGCCGATGAGCTCCTACGAGCAGTACTTC.

A few counts support this clone. In nucleotides, the CDR3 is TGTGCCAGCAGCTTAGAGCGGGATTGGTGGTCCGAGCAGTACTTC. Translation: CASSLERDWWSEQYF. V is TRBV7-8 and J is TRBJ2-7, with 7 nucleotides matching TRBD2. CDR1 is SGHVS and CDR2 is FQNEAQ in the germline V gene. The V gene end was trimmed by 1 base and the J gene end by 6 bases; junction bases not matched to a gene: 9. The CDR3 is 15 amino acids.

CDR3 sequence: CASSGTGRGNQPQHF. The DNA of the CDR3 is TGTGCCAGCAGCGGGACAGGGAGGGGAAATCAGCCCCAGCATTTT. The J gene is TRBJ1-5, the V gene TRBV6-5, with 9 bases aligning to TRBD1. CDR3 length: 15 amino acids. From germline, CDR1 is MNHEY and CDR2 SVGAGI. The V and J ends lost 6 bases and 4 bases, in that order; junction bases with no gene match: 7.

This chain connects TRBV4-2 to TRBJ2-3; TRBD2 aligns across 9 bases. This CDR3 contains 19 residues. The J segment lost 0 bases and the V segment lost 2 bases, leaving 12 bases of the junction unmatched. The germline V gene has CDR1 LGHNA and CDR2 YNFKEQ. This CDR3 reads CASSQNLGSGSPSTDTQYF. The CDR3 nucleotides read TGTGCCAGCAGCCAAAATCTGGGTAGCGGGAGCCCTAGCACAGATACGCAGTATTTT.

The genes are TRBV6-6 and TRBJ2-7; 9 positions match TRBD1. This CDR3 region has 14 residues. The ends lost 2 bases at V and 3 bases at J; junction bases unmatched: 2. Germline V gives CDR1 MNHNY, CDR2 SVGAGI (reference sequence). CDR3 loop: CASSYGDRDYEQYF. CDR3 nucleotides: TGTGCCAGCAGTTACGGGGACAGGGACTACGAGCAGTACTTC.